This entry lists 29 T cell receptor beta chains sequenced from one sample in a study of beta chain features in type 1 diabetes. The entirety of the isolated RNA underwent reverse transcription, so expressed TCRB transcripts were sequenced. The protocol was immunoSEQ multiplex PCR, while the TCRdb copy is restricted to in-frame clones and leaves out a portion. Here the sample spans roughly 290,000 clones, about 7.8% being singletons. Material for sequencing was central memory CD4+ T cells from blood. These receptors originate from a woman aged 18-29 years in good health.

The CDR3 reads CASSAFKKGQGNIQYF. The CDR3 region has the DNA TGTGCCAGTAGTGCCTTTAAAAAGGGACAGGGGAACATTCAGTACTTC. This chain uses TRBV19 with TRBJ2-4; 10 nucleotides align to TRBD1. Germline assignment: CDR1 LNHDA and CDR2 SQIVND (reference sequence). The CDR3 runs 16 residues. V lost 5 bases, J lost 7 bases, and 11 bases stayed unmatched.

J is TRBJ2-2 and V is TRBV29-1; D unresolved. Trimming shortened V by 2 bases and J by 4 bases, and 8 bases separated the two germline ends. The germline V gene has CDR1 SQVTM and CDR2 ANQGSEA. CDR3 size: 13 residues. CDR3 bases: TGCAGCGTTGAAACCTCCCCCACCGGGGAGCTGTTTTTT. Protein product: CSVETSPTGELFF.

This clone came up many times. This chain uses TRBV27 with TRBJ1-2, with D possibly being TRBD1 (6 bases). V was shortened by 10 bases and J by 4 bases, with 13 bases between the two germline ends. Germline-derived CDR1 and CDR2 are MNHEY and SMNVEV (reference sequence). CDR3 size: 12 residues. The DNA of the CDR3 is TGTGCCACTCGGACAGTTGTCTATGGCTACACCTTC. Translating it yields CATRTVVYGYTF.

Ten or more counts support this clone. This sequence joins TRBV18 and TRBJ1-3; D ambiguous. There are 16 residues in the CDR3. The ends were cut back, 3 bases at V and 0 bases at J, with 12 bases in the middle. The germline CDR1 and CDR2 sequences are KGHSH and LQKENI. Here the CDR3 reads CASSPGPMNSGNTIYF. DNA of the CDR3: TGTGCCAGCTCACCTGGTCCTATGAACTCTGGAAACACCATATATTTT.

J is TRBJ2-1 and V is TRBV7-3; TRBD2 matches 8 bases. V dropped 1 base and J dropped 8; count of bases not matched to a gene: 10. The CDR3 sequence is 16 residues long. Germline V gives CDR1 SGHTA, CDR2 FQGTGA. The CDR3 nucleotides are TGTGCCAGCAGCTTAAGGGGTAGCGGGGAAGTCGATGAGCAGTTCTTC. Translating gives CASSLRGSGEVDEQFF.

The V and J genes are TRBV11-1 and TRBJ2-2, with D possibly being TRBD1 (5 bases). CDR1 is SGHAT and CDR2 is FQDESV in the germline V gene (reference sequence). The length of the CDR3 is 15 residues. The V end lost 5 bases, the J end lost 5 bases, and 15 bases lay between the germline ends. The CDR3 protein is CASSQRPDSTGELFF. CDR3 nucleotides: TGTGCCAGCAGCCAAAGACCCGACAGTACCGGGGAGCTGTTTTTT.

Written as DNA, the CDR3 is TGTGCCAGCAGCCAACCCCGGGGACAGGCTGGGGCCAACGTCCTGACTTTC. Protein: CASSQPRGQAGANVLTF. The V call is TRBV5-4, the J call TRBJ2-6, with 8 bases aligning to TRBD1. Per the germline V gene, CDR1 is SGHNT and CDR2 is YYREEE (reference sequence). V lost 4 bases to trimming and J lost 2 bases; unmatched junction nucleotides: 8. This CDR3 is built from 17 residues.

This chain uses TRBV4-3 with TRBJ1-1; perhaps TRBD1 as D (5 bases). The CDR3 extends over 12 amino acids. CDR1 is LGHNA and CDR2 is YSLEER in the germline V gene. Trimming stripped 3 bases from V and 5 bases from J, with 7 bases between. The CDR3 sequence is CASSQRQTEAFF. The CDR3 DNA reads TGCGCCAGCAGCCAGCGACAGACTGAAGCTTTCTTT.

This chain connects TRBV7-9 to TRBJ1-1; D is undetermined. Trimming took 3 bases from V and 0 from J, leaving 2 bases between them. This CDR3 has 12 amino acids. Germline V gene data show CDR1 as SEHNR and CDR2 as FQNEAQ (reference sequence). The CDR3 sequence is CASSFMNTEAFF. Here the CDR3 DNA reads TGTGCCAGCAGCTTCATGAACACTGAAGCTTTCTTT.

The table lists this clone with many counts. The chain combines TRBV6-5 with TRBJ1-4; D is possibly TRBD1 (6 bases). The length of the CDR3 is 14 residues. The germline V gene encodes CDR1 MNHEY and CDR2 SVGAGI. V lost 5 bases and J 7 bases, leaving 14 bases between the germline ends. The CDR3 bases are TGTGCCAGCAGTGCACAGGGTTACGGTGAAAAACTGTTTTTT. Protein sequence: CASSAQGYGEKLFF.

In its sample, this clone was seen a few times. As DNA, the CDR3 is TGCGCCAGCAGCGACGGGAGGGCCGGAAACATTCAGTACTTC. Protein product: CASSDGRAGNIQYF. The chain uses TRBV5-1 and TRBJ2-4, with 8 bases identical to TRBD2. The germline V gene encodes CDR1 SGHRS and CDR2 YFSETQ. CDR3 length: 14 amino acids. The ends lost 4 bases at V and 6 bases at J; junction bases unmatched: 6.

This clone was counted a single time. The CDR3 loop is CASSSGTHQETQYF. As DNA, the CDR3 is TGTGCCAGCAGCTCCGGGACTCACCAAGAGACCCAGTACTTC. This chain connects TRBV5-4 to TRBJ2-5, with a weak D call TRBD2 (6 bases). Trimming took 3 bases from V and 0 from J, leaving 9 bases between them. There are 14 residues in the CDR3. CDR1 and CDR2 (germline): SGHNT, YYREEE (reference sequence).

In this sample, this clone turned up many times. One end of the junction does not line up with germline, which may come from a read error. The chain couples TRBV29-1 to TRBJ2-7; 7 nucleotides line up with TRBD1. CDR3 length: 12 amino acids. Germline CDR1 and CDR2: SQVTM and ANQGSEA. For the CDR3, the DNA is TGCAGCGTCGAAGACAGGGTCCACGAGCAGTACTTC. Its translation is CSVEDRVHEQYF.

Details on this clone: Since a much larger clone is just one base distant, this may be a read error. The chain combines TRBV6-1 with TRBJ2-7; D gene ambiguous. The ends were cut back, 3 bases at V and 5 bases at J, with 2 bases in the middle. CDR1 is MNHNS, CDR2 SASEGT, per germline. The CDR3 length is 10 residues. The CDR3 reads CASSDHEQYF. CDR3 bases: TGTGCCAGCAGTGACCACGAGCAGTACTTC.

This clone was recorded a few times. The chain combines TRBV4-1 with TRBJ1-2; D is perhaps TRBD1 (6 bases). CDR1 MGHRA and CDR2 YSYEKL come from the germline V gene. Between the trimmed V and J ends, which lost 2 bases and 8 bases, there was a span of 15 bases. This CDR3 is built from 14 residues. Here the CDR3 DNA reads TGCGCCAGCAGCCAAATCGAGGGGGGGCGAGGCTACACCTTC. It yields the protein CASSQIEGGRGYTF.

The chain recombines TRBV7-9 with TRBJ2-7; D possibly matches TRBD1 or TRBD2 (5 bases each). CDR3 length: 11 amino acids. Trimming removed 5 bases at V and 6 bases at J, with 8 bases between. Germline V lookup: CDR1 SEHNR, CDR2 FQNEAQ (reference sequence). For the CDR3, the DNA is TGTGCCAGCAGCCCAGGGAGCGAGCAGTACTTC. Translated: CASSPGSEQYF.

CDR3 nucleotides: TGTGCCAGCAGTAAGGACTTTGGCACTGAAGCTTTCTTT. Translated, it gives CASSKDFGTEAFF. This rearrangement joins TRBV6-6 to TRBJ1-1; no clear D gene. V was clipped by 5 bases and J by 4 bases, with 11 bases between them. The CDR3 consists of 13 residues. The germline V gene has CDR1 MNHNY and CDR2 SVGAGI (reference sequence).

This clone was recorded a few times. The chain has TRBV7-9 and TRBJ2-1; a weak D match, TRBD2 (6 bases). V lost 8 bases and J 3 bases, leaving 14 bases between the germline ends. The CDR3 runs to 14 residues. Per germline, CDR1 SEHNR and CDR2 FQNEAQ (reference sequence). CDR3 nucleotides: TGTGCCAGCCAGTGGGGGACTCACTACAATGAGCAGTTCTTC. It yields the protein CASQWGTHYNEQFF.

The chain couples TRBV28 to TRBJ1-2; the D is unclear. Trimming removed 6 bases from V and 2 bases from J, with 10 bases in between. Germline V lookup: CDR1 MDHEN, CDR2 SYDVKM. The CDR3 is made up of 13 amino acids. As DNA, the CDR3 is TGTGCCAGCAGGTTCGACCTAAACTATGGCTACACCTTC. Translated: CASRFDLNYGYTF.

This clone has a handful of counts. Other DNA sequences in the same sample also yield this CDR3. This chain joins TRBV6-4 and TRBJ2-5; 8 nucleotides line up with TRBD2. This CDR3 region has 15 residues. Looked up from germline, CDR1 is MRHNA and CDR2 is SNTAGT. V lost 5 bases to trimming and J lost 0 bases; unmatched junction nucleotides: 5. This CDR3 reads CASSYGAGDQETQYF. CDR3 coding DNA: TGTGCCAGCAGTTACGGAGCGGGGGACCAAGAGACCCAGTACTTC.

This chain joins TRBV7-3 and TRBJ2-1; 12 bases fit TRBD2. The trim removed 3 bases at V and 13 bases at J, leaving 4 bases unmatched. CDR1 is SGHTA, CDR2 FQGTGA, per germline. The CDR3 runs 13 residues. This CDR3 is CASSLPGLAGQFF. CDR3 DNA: TGTGCCAGCAGCTTGCCTGGACTAGCGGGACAGTTCTTC. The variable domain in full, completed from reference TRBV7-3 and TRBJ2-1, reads GAGVSQTPSNKVTEKGKYVELRCDPISGHTALYWYRQSLGQGPEFLIYFQGTGAADDSGLPNDRFFAVRPEGSVSTLKIQRTERGDSAVYLCASSLPGLAGQFFGPGTRLTVL.

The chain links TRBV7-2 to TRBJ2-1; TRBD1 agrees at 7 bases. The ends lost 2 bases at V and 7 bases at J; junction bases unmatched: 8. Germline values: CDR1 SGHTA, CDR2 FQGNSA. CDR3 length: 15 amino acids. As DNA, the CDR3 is TGTGCCAGCAGCTTATCTACCCGGGACAGTAATGAGCAGTTCTTC. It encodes CASSLSTRDSNEQFF.

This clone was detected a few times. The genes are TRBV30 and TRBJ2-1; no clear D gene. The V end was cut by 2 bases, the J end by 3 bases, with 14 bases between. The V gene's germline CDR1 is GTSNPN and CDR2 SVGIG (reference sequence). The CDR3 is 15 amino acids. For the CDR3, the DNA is TGTGCCTGGAGTACCACAGTCAGCGTCTACAATGAGCAGTTCTTC. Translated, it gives CAWSTTVSVYNEQFF.

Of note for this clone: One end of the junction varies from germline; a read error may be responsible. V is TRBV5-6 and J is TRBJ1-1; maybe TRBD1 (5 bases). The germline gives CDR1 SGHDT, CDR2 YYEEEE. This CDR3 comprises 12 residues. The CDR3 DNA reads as TGTGCCAGCAGATTGGGGGACACTGAAGCTTTCTTT. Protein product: CASRLGDTEAFF.

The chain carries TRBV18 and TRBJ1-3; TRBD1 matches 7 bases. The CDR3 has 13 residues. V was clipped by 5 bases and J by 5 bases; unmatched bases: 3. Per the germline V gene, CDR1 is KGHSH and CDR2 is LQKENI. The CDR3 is CASSEQGRNTIYF. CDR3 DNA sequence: TGTGCCAGCTCAGAACAGGGGCGAAACACCATATATTTT.

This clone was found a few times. This chain's CDR3 is CASSLSVQGTQYF. CDR3 coding DNA: TGTGCCAGCAGTTTATCAGTGCAGGGAACCCAGTACTTC. The chain employs TRBV28 and TRBJ2-5, with D possibly being TRBD1 (5 bases). Trimming removed 1 base at V and 8 bases at J, with 11 bases between. This CDR3 has 13 amino acids. CDR1 MDHEN and CDR2 SYDVKM come from the germline V gene. The full variable domain, completed using reference TRBV28 and TRBJ2-5, is DVKVTQSSRYLVKRTGEKVFLECVQDMDHENMFWYRQDPGLGLRLIYFSYDVKMKEKGDIPEGYSVSREKKERFSLILESASTNQTSMYLCASSLSVQGTQYFGPGTRLLVL.

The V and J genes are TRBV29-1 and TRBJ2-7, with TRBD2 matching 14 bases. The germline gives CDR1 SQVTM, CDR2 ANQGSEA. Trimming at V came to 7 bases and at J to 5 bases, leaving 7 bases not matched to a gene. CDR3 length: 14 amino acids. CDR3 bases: TGCAGCGGCACCGGGACTAGCGGGAGCCACGAGCAGTACTTC. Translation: CSGTGTSGSHEQYF.

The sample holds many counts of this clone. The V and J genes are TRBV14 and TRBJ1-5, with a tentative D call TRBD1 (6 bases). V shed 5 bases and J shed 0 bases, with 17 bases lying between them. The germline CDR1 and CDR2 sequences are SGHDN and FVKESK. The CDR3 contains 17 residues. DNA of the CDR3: TGTGCCAGCAGCGGACCCAGGGGAGATTATAGCAATCAGCCCCAGCATTTT. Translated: CASSGPRGDYSNQPQHF.

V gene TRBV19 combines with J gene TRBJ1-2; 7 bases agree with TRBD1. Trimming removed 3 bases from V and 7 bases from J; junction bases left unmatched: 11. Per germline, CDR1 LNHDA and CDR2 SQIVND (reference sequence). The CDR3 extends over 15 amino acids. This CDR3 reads CASSMPGQNYIGYTF. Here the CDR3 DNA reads TGTGCCAGTAGTATGCCGGGACAGAACTATATTGGCTACACCTTC.